This T cell receptor beta chain was profiled in a study of T cells in Graves' hyperthyroidism and ophthalmopathy (dated by TCRdb to about 2019). Regarding the study in general: Peripheral blood was sampled at the time of initial diagnosis, prior to any treatment. To identify distinguishing TCR V-J signatures, a discovery cohort of some 99 patients was used, comprising approximately 40 with Graves' ophthalmopathy and about 59 with stable Graves' hyperthyroidism. Prospective prediction of ophthalmopathy was tested in an independent validation cohort of fewer than 20 hyperthyroidism patients and 15 to 17 patients who later progressed to ophthalmopathy. For training and testing, the 100 or so patients in the discovery cohort were randomly divided in a 7:3 ratio. After blood sampling, hyperthyroidism patients were treated with methimazole at a starting dose of 30 mg daily, and ophthalmopathy patients were treated with high-dose intravenous methylprednisolone. TCR Vbeta CDR3 sequencing of around 130 peripheral blood samples (more than 40 ophthalmopathy, 75 to 80 hyperthyroidism and around 17 progressor patients) is reported in the paper. In addition, the study compared T-cell repertoires in thyroid tissue and in blood from five or six Graves' hyperthyroidism patients. The paper as a whole reports these results and caveats: In validation, the model predicted progression to ophthalmopathy a median of about 6.5 months before onset, with around 70% sensitivity and roughly 73% specificity. A 13 V-J signature model separated ophthalmopathy from stable hyperthyroidism, with nearly 90% sensitivity and roughly 81% specificity in cross-validation and 80%/75% in testing. No statistical method was used to fix the sample size in advance, and group allocation was not hidden from the investigators. Most expanded thyroid clonotypes (frequency above 0.001) were also detected in blood, a finding suggesting that blood repertoires may reflect thyroid immune responses.

Turning to this clonotype: No cognate antigen has been identified for it. No base quality information exists; no much larger clone differs at one position.

Graves' hyperthyroidism was defined as stable when no progression to ophthalmopathy occurred over 18 months of follow-up. Hyperthyroidism patients were newly diagnosed, had a disease duration of under 2 months, and were aged 18 to 65 years. Any patient with an uncontrolled infection, another autoimmune disease, pregnancy or lactation was excluded. Clinical symptoms, serum thyroxine and TRAb, thyroid ultrasound, and orbital computed tomography formed the basis for the diagnoses. Ficoll-Paque density gradient centrifugation was used to isolate PBMCs from about 9.4 ml of fresh peripheral blood. Total RNA was extracted using Trizol reagent, and RNA quality was assessed on an Agilent 2100 Bioanalyzer. Amplification of TCR beta CDR3 regions was carried out from RNA transcripts. For the first round of RT-PCR on the TCR CDR3, the HTBI primer set was used together with the Qiagen OneStep RT-PCR kit. Libraries were constructed in a second round of multiplex PCR, after which size selection and purification were performed. Libraries were sequenced paired-end with 100 bp reads on an Illumina HiSeq2000. The authors' analysis ran thus. SOAPnuke was used to process the raw data, throwing out any read that contained adapters or uncalled bases, had a mean Phred below 15, or lacked an exact constant-primer or identifier match. High-quality paired reads were merged with COPE v1.2.5, and unique nucleotide sequences were defined as clonotypes. Clonotypes were aligned to IMGT TRBV, TRBD and TRBJ reference segments using MiTCR v1.1. Analysis was restricted to V-J combinations with a frequency above 0.0001, which covered 98% to 99.2% of repertoires. The TCS score was defined as F50 (clonal expansion) divided by E x V (chaos), with BLOSUM62-based TCRdist calculated between CDR3 peptides within each V-J. Welch's t-statistics and random forest reduced approximately 520 V-J features to fewer than 15, which were used in a naive Bayes classifier (R e1071). TCRdb cleaned the public reads at Q25 with fastp, built clones with MiXCR and kept in-frame beta chains. One record per CDR3 amino acid sequence lists the most common genes and DNA. The V and J calls were determined by TCRdb, not by the authors. For this sample there are about 720,000 distinct CDR3 sequences; roughly 15% appear just once. The ten largest make up over 7.5% of the sample.

The receptor was isolated from a man younger than 35 with Graves' hyperthyroidism. The sequenced sample was blood.

The DNA sequence is as follows: TGTGCCAGTAGTGCTGGCCGGTACTCCTACAATGAGCAGTTCTTC. This gives the protein CASSAGRYSYNEQFF. The sequence links TRBV19 to TRBJ2-1; the D gene remains uncertain. The cysteine opens and the phenylalanine closes a CDR3 of 15 amino acids. Of all the DNA, just the CDR3 is kept, 45 bases in frame from base 1. Reading the germline V gene (reference sequence) gives CDR1 LNHDA and CDR2 SQIVND. Trimming removed 5 bases from V and 0 bases from J, leaving 11 bases between the germline ends.